This entry concerns a single T cell receptor beta chain. The antigen it recognizes is unknown. No base qualities exist here, and no much larger clone lies one base off it. These data belong to a study of CD8+ T cells in alopecia areata (dated by TCRdb to 2017 to 2018). Broadly, across the study: The treated patients took part in an open-label pilot trial in which moderate-to-severe alopecia areata was treated with oral tofacitinib at 5 to 10 mg twice daily. Tofacitinib was administered for 6 to 18 months, and 6 months of follow-up off drug were then conducted to assess delayed response and recurrence. For the treated patients, the SALT score, which quantifies what percentage of scalp surface area is affected, served as the measure of disease severity. High-throughput TCRbeta sequencing was used to examine T cell clonal expansion in alopecia areata in both the C3H/HeJ mouse model and human patients. Human TCRbeta sequencing covered scalp tissue and sorted CD4+ and CD8+ peripheral blood T cells from patchy and totalis/universalis alopecia areata patients and healthy controls. Biopsies were taken from tofacitinib-treated patients at baseline and again at 4 and 24 weeks into treatment, and several of those patients also had a later scalp biopsy. Scalp clonality was compared across normal scalp (n=4), patchy alopecia areata scalp (n=8), and alopecia totalis/universalis scalp (n=8). The RNA source kit depended on sample type: the PAXgene miRNA kit for fixed scalp, the miRNeasy kit for PBMCs, and the RNeasy kit for mouse skin. immunoSEQ multiplex PCR using 35 Vbeta forward primers and 13 Jbeta reverse primers was used to amplify TCRbeta CDR3 regions. Study-wide conclusions, independent of this receptor: Higher clonality and more expanded CD8+ clones were observed in lesional scalp than in normal scalp, particularly in alopecia totalis/universalis, a finding suggestive of antigenic drive. TCR sequences shared between patients were less clear than in mice, possibly partly because of HLA diversity in the patient population. Scalp TCR repertoire analysis is complicated because resident alphabeta T cells in normal human skin are also sequenced, whereas mouse skin is dominated by gammadelta T cells. Tofacitinib significantly decreased scalp clonality and the number of expanded CD8+ clones among the top 100 scalp clones. Because the treated cohort was small and had only one nonresponder, larger studies are needed to examine links between baseline CD8+ expansion and response. During tofacitinib treatment, many expanded lesional clones stuck around in both scalp and blood, and this persistence may partly explain why relapse happens after treatment is stopped.

The library was made by the immunoSEQ multiplex PCR assay. RNA was extracted from all samples and reverse transcribed into cDNA, which served as template for TCR sequencing. SuperScript III was used to make first-strand cDNA, primed with a 2:1 mix of oligo-dT and random hexamers. Amplification bias was assessed with a synthetic immune receptor repertoire, and residual bias was removed computationally. In the authors' own workflow: Raw reads were preprocessed to remove errors, and CDR3 was defined by IMGT conventions from the conserved cysteine to phenylalanine. Clonality was calculated as 1 minus Shannon entropy normalized by log2 of the number of productive unique TCRs. Whether scalp clones were CD4 or CD8 was inferred by matching scalp TCRbeta sequences against CD4 and CD8 repertoires sorted from blood. The clones in this table, taken by TCRdb from immuneACCESS, are in-frame only. Not every clone is retained; where verified, under half of the shortfall comes from an unresolved V gene, and the cause of the rest is unknown. V and J calls and clone size are copied from that table; D and trimming were computed from the DNA. The table for this sample lists around 140,000 clones; 86% of them were counted only once. The top ten hold roughly 13% of the sample.

The sample's time point label, in plain terms: about four weeks on oral tofacitinib. The intended sense of this specimen's treatment or condition label: oral pan-JAK inhibitor, 5-10 mg twice daily. Peripheral blood and lesional scalp punch biopsies were obtained from patients with alopecia areata. PBMCs were isolated by density centrifugation and stained for CD3, CD4 and CD8, after which CD4+ and CD8+ T cells were sorted on a FACSAria. The CDR3 sequence holds 14 residues, the cysteine and phenylalanine included. The kept DNA is CDR3 alone, 42 bases in frame from the first base. The V end loses 3 bases and the J end loses 0 bases, and a stretch of 11 bases separates them. CDR1 and CDR2 are read off the germline V gene as SQVTM and ANQGSEA.

The input for sequencing was CD8+ T cells sorted from blood, taken at week 4, from a patient treated with tofacitinib. The sequence derives from a human donor with alopecia areata. This sequence uses TRBV29-1 and TRBJ1-2, with the D segment identity uncertain. The CDR3: CSVDTLAANYGYTF. The DNA is as follows: TGCAGCGTTGATACGTTAGCTGCTAACTATGGCTACACCTTC.